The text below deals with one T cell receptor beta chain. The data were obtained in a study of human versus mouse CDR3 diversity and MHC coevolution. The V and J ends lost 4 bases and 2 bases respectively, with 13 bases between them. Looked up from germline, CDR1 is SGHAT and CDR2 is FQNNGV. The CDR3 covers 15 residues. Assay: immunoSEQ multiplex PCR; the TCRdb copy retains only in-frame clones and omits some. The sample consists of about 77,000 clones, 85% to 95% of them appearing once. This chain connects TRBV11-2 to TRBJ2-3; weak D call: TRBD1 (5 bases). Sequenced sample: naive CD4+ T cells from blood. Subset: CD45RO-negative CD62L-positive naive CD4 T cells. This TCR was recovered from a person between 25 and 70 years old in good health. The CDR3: CASSSLQGPTDTQYF. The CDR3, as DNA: TGTGCCAGCAGCTCGCTTCAGGGCCCCACAGATACGCAGTATTTT. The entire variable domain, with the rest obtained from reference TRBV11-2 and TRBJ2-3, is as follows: EAGVAQSPRYKIIEKRQSVAFWCNPISGHATLYWYQQILGQGPKLLIQFQNNGVVDDSQLPKDRFSAERLKGVDSTLKIQPAKLEDSAVYLCASSSLQGPTDTQYFGPGTRLTVL.